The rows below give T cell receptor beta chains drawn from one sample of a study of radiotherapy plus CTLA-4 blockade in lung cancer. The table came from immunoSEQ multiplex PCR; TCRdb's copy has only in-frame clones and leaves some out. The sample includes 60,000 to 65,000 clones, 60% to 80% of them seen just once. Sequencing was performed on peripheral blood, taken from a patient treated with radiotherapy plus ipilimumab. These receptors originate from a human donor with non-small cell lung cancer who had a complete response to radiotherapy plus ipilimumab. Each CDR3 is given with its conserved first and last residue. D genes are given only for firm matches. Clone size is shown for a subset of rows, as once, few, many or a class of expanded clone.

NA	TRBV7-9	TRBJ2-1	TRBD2	CASSGRGQKPGNEQFF
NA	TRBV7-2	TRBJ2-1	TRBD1	CASSSGTGWNEQFF
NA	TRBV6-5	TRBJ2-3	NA	CASKGEGRTDTQYF
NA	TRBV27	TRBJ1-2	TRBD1	CASSLRGGRPSNYGYTF
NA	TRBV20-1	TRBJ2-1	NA	CSARLGAQFF
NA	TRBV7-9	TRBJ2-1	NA	CASSGDSASAMGYNEQFF
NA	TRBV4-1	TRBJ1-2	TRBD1	CASSQWTGGQNYGYTF
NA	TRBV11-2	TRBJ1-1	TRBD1	CASSPRSGRGVTEAFF
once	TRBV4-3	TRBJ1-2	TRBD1	CASSQMTGTGDYGYTF
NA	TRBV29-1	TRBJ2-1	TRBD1	CSVDRDRIYNEQFF
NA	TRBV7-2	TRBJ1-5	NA	CASSLARGLSQPQHF
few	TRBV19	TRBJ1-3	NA	CASRPRGFSGNTIYF
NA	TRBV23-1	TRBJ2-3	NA	CASTPKGDTQYF
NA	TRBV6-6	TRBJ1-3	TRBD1	CASSRQGQNTIYF
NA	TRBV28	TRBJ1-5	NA	CASSQTGGGNQPQHF
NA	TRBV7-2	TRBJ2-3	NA	CASSLGVRGDTQYF
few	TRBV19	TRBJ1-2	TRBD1	CASSIDLSGGGYTF
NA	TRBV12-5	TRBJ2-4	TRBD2	CASGLVVSSGILGKNIQYF
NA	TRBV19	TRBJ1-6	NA	CASSIETSSSSYNSPLHF